Listed here are 9 T cell receptor beta chains from one sample, sequenced in a study of CD8 T cells in ankylosing spondylitis. Study outcomes and limitations: A motif of under 10 highly homologous TCR beta variants was seen as apparently characteristic of ankylosing spondylitis blood.

Using its own MiXCR run on the 5' RACE reads, TCRdb lists one record per CDR3 protein. This repertoire shows over 700,000 distinct CDR3 sequences, under 20% found once; its top ten account for under 20%. For these TCRs, the target antigens are not known. Sequenced material: blood, either unsorted or a sorted T cell fraction (not recorded which). The receptors were gathered from a male donor with ankylosing spondylitis.

The V and J genes are TRBV7-9 and TRBJ1-2; D may be TRBD1 (6 bases). CDR3 length: 15 residues. Germline V gene data show CDR1 as SEHNR and CDR2 as FQNEAQ (reference sequence). Trimming left V 1 base short and J 4 bases short, with 13 bases between. In nucleotides, the CDR3 is TGTGCCAGCAGCTTAGAACTGGCAGGGGTCTATGGCTACACCTTC. It yields the protein CASSLELAGVYGYTF.

The chain combines TRBV10-3 with TRBJ2-5, with 12 bases matching TRBD2. The V gene end was trimmed by 5 bases and the J gene end by 2 bases; junction bases not matched to a gene: 0. Germline assignment: CDR1 ENHRY and CDR2 SYGVKD. The CDR3 totals 14 residues. CDR3 residues: CAISTSGGQETQYF. The CDR3 DNA follows: TGTGCCATCAGTACTAGCGGGGGGCAAGAGACCCAGTACTTC.

The chain carries TRBV4-2 and TRBJ1-2; 10 bases agree with TRBD1. The CDR3 contains 17 residues. The germline gives CDR1 LGHNA, CDR2 YNFKEQ. V lost 4 bases and J lost 2; bases outside the gene matches: 10. The CDR3 here is CASSLGQGDSWNYGYTF. In DNA form, the CDR3 reads TGTGCCAGCAGCCTCGGACAGGGGGACTCGTGGAACTATGGCTACACCTTC.

The table lists this clonotype with many counts. The rearrangement uses TRBV12-3 or TRBV12-4 and TRBJ1-5; 7 bases map to TRBD1. The V gene end was trimmed by 2 bases and the J gene end by 5 bases; junction bases not matched to a gene: 3. The CDR3 is 14 residues long. CDR3 nucleotide sequence: TGTGCCAGCAGTTTACGGCAGGGGGATCAGCCCCAGCATTTT. Protein sequence: CASSLRQGDQPQHF.

This chain uses TRBV2 with TRBJ2-5; a weak D match, TRBD2 (6 bases). Germline CDR1 is SNHLY and CDR2 is FYNNEI. V lost 2 bases and J lost 3, with 16 bases in between. This CDR3 spans 16 amino acids. The CDR3 region is CASSEFGGGTEETQYF. The DNA for the CDR3 is TGTGCCAGCAGTGAATTTGGAGGAGGGACCGAAGAGACCCAGTACTTC.

The chain is built from TRBV7-3 and TRBJ2-1; 11 bases agree with TRBD2. The CDR3 has 16 residues. Germline V gene sequence: CDR1 SGHTA, CDR2 FQGTGA. After removal of 5 bases from V and 3 bases from J, the junction contained 6 bases not matched to a gene. CDR3 residues: CASSEGTSGVYNEQFF. The CDR3 nucleotides read TGTGCCAGCAGCGAAGGGACTAGCGGAGTCTACAATGAGCAGTTCTTC.

This clonotype was recorded a few times. V gene TRBV12-3 or TRBV12-4 combines with J gene TRBJ1-6; perhaps TRBD1 as D (5 bases). The V end lost 1 base, the J end lost 6 bases, and 10 bases lay between the germline ends. CDR3 length: 15 amino acids. The CDR3 coding sequence is TGTGCCAGCAGTTTAGGGTCAGGGCTTAATTCACCCCTCCACTTT. It is translated as CASSLGSGLNSPLHF.

The V gene is TRBV12-3 or TRBV12-4, the J gene TRBJ1-1, with TRBD1 matching 8 bases. This CDR3 is 14 amino acids long. The V gene end was trimmed by 6 bases and the J gene end by 4 bases; junction bases not matched to a gene: 7. As DNA, the CDR3 is TGTGCCAGCAGGTCTGACAGGGGTTCCACTGAAGCTTTCTTT. It is translated as CASRSDRGSTEAFF.

CDR3 in amino acids: CATSSGYQETQYF. CDR3 nucleotide sequence: TGTGCCACTTCTAGCGGTTACCAAGAGACCCAGTACTTC. This chain joins TRBV15 and TRBJ2-5; 7 bases agree with TRBD2. With 9 bases clipped from V and 0 bases from J, the junction kept 4 bases outside the gene matches. CDR1 LNHNV and CDR2 YYDKDF come from the germline V gene (reference sequence). CDR3 size: 13 residues.